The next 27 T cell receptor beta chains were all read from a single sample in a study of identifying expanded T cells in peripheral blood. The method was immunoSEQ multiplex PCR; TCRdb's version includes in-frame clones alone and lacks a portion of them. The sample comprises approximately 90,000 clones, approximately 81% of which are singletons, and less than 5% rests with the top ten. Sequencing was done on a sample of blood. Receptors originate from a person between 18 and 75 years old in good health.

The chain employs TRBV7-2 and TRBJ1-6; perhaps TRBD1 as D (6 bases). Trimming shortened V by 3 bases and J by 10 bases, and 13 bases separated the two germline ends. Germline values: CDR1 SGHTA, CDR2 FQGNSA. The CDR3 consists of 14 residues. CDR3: CASSFGGLGSPLHF. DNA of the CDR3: TGTGCCAGCAGCTTTGGGGGGCTAGGGTCACCCCTCCACTTT.

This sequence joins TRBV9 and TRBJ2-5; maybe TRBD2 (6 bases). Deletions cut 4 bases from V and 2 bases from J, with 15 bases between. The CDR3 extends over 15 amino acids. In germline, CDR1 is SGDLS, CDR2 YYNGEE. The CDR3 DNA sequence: TGTGCCAGCAGCTATAACGGGGGTTTTCAAGAGACCCAGTACTTC. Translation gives CASSYNGGFQETQYF. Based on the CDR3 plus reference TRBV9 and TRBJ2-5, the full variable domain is DSGVTQTPKHLITATGQRVTLRCSPRSGDLSVYWYQQSLDQGLQFLIQYYNGEERAKGNILERFSAQQFPDLHSELNLSSLELGDSALYFCASSYNGGFQETQYFGPGTRLLVL.

The CDR3 DNA is TGTGCCAGCAGCCAGGGACAGGGGTTGGGGCAGCCCCAGCATTTT. Its translation is CASSQGQGLGQPQHF. This chain joins TRBV7-2 and TRBJ1-5; 10 bases are a match to TRBD1. V shed 5 bases, J shed 7 bases, and the junction held 8 bases outside the gene matches. The V gene's germline CDR1 is SGHTA and CDR2 FQGNSA. The CDR3 consists of 15 residues.

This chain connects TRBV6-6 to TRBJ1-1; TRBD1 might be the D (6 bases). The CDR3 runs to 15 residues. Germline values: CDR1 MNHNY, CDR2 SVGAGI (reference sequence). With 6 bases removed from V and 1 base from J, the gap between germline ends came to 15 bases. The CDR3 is CASSVTTGRNTEAFF. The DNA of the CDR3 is TGTGCCAGCAGCGTTACAACAGGGAGGAACACTGAAGCTTTCTTT.

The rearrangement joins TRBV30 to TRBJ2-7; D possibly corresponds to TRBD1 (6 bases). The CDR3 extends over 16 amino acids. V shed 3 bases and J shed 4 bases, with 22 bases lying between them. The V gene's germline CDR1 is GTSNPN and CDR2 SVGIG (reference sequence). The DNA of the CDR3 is TGTGCCTGGAGGGTGCACTTGGCAGGGGAGTCTTACGAGCAGTACTTC. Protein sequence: CAWRVHLAGESYEQYF.

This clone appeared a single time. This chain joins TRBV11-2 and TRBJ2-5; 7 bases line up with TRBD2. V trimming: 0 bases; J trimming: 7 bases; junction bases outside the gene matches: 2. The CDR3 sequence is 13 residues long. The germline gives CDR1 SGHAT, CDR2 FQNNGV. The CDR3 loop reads CASSLEGRGTQYF. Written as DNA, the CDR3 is TGTGCCAGCAGCTTAGAAGGGAGGGGGACCCAGTACTTC. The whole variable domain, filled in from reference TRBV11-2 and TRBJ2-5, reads EAGVAQSPRYKIIEKRQSVAFWCNPISGHATLYWYQQILGQGPKLLIQFQNNGVVDDSQLPKDRFSAERLKGVDSTLKIQPAKLEDSAVYLCASSLEGRGTQYFGPGTRLLVL.

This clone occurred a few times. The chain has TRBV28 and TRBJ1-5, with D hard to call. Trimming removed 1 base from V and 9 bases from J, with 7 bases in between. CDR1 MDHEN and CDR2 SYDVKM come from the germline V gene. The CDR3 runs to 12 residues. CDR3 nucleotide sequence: TGTGCCAGCAGTTTATTGGAGGGGCCCCAGCATTTT. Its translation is CASSLLEGPQHF.

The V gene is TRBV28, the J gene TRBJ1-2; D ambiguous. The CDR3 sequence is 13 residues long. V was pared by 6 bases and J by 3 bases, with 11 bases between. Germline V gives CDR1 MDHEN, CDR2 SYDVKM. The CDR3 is CASRDYSYYGYTF. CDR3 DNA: TGTGCCAGCAGAGATTACAGTTACTATGGCTACACCTTC.

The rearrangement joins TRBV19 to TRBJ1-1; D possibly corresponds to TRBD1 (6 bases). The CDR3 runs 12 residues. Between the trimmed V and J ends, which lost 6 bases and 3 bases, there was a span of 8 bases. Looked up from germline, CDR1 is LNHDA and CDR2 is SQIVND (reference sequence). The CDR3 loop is CASSNRDTEAFF. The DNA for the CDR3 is TGTGCCAGTAGCAACAGGGACACTGAAGCTTTCTTT.

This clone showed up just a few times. The CDR3: CASSEGRGTGGNQPQHF. The CDR3 bases are TGTGCCAGCAGTGAGGGGCGGGGGACAGGTGGGAATCAGCCCCAGCATTTT. The chain has TRBV2 and TRBJ1-5, with TRBD1 matching over 8 bases. Germline V lookup: CDR1 SNHLY, CDR2 FYNNEI. The CDR3 has 17 amino acids. Trimming removed 3 bases from V and 4 bases from J; junction bases left unmatched: 11.

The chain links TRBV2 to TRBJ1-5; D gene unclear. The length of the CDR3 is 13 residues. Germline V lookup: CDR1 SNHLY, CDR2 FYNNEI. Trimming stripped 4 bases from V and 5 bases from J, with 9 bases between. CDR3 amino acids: CASSVMEDQPQHF. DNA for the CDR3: TGTGCCAGCAGTGTGATGGAAGATCAGCCCCAGCATTTT. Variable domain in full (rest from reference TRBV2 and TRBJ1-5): EPEVTQTPSHQVTQMGQEVILRCVPISNHLYFYWYRQILGQKVEFLVSFYNNEISEKSEIFDDQFSVERPDGSNFTLKIRSTKLEDSAMYFCASSVMEDQPQHFGDGTRLSIL.

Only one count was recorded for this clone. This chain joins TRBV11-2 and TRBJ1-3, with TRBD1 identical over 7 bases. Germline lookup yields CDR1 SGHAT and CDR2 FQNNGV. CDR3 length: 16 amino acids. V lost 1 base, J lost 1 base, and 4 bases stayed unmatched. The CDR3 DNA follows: TGTGCCAGCAGCTTAGGGAGGGGGCAGTCTGGAAACACCATATATTTT. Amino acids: CASSLGRGQSGNTIYF.

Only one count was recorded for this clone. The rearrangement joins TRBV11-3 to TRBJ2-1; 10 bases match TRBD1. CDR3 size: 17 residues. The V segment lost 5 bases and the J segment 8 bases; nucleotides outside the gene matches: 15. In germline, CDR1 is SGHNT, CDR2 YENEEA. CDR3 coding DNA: TGTGCCAGCAGCACTTCAATTGGGACAGGGGTCCCGGATGAGCAGTTCTTC. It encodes CASSTSIGTGVPDEQFF.

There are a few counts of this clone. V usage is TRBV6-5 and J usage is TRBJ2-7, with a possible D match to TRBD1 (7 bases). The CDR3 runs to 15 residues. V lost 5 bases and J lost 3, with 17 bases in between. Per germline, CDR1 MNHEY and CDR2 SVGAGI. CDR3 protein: CASSRAGQGGYEQYF. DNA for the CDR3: TGTGCCAGCAGTCGCGCGGGGCAGGGGGGCTACGAGCAGTACTTC.

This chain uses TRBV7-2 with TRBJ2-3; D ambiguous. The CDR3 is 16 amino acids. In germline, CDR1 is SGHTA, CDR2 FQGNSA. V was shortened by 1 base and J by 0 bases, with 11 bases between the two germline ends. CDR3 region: CASSLGSATSTDTQYF. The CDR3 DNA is TGTGCCAGCAGCTTAGGATCAGCAACTAGCACAGATACGCAGTATTTT.

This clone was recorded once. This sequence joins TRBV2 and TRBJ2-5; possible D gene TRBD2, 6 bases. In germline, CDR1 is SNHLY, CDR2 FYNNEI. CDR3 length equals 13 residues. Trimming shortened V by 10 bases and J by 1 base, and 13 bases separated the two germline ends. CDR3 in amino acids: CANGGAGQETQYF. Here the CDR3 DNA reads TGTGCCAACGGGGGTGCAGGCCAAGAGACCCAGTACTTC.

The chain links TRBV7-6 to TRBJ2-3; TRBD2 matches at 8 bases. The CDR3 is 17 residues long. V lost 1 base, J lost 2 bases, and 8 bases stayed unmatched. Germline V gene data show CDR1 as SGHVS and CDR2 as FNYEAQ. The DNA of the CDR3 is TGTGCCAGCAGCTTAGAGGCGGCGGGGGGAGTCACAGATACGCAGTATTTT. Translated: CASSLEAAGGVTDTQYF.

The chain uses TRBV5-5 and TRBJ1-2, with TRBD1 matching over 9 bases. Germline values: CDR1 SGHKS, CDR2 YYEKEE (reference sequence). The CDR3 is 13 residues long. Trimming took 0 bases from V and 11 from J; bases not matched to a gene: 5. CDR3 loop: CASSLDRGRVYTF. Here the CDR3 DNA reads TGTGCCAGCAGCTTGGACAGGGGGCGAGTGTACACCTTC.

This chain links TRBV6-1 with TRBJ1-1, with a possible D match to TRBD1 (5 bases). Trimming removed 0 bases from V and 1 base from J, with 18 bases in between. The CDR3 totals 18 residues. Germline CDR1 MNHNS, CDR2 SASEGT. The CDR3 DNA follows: TGTGCCAGCAGTGAAGCGCTGCGGGGGACCCGTCGGAACACTGAAGCTTTCTTT. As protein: CASSEALRGTRRNTEAFF.

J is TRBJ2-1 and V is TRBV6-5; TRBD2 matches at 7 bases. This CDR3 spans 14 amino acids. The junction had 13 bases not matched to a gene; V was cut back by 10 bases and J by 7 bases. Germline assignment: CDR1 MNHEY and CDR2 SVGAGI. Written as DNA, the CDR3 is TGTGCCAACTCGAGCGGGGTGGTCTCTAATGAGCAGTTCTTC. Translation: CANSSGVVSNEQFF.

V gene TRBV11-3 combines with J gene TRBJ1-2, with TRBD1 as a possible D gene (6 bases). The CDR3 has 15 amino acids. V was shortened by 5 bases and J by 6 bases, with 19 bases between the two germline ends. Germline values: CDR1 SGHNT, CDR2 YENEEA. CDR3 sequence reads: CASSQEGGRFHGYTF. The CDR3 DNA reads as TGTGCCAGCAGCCAAGAGGGGGGGCGCTTCCATGGCTACACCTTC.

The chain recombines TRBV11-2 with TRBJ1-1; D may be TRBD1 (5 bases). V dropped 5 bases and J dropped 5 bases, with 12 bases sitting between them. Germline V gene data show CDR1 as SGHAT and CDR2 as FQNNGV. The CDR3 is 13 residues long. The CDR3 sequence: CASSPWGETEAFF. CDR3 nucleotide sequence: TGTGCCAGCAGCCCTTGGGGGGAGACTGAAGCTTTCTTT.

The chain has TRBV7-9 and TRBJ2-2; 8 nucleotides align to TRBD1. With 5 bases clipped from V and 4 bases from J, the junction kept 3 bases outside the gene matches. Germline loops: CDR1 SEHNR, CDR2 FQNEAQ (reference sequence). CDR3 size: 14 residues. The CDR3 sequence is CASSQDRATGELFF. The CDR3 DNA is TGTGCCAGCAGCCAGGACAGGGCCACCGGGGAGCTGTTTTTT. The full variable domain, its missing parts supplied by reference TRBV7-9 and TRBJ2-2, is DTGVSQNPRHKITKRGQNVTFRCDPISEHNRLYWYRQTLGQGPEFLTYFQNEAQLEKSRLLSDRFSAERPKGSFSTLEIQRTEQGDSAMYLCASSQDRATGELFFGEGSRLTVL.

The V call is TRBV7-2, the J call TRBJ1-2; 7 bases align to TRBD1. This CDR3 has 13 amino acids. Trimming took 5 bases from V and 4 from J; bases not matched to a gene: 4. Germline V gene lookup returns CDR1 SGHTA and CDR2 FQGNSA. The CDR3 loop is CASSEGTAYGYTF. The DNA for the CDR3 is TGTGCCAGCAGCGAGGGGACAGCCTATGGCTACACCTTC.

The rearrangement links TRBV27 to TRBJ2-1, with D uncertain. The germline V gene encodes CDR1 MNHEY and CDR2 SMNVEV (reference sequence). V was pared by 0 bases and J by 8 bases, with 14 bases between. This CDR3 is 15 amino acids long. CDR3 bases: TGTGCCAGCAGTTTATCGCTGCCCCTGTGGGATGAGCAGTTCTTC. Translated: CASSLSLPLWDEQFF.

The CDR3 reads CASSLLGLDTIYF. Written as DNA, the CDR3 is TGTGCCAGCAGCTTACTTGGGTTGGACACCATATATTTT. The genes are TRBV7-2 and TRBJ1-3; the D is unclear. Per germline, CDR1 SGHTA and CDR2 FQGNSA. Trimming removed 2 bases at V and 8 bases at J, with 10 bases between. The CDR3 extends over 13 amino acids. The full variable domain, its missing parts supplied by reference TRBV7-2 and TRBJ1-3, is GAGVSQSPSNKVTEKGKDVELRCDPISGHTALYWYRQSLGQGLEFLIYFQGNSAPDKSGLPSDRFSAERTGGSVSTLTIQRTQQEDSAVYLCASSLLGLDTIYFGEGSWLTVV.

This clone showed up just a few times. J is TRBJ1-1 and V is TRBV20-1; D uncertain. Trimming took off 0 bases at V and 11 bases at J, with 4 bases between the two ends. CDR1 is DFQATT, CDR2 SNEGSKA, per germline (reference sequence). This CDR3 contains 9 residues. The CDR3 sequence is CSAREPAFF. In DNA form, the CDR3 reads TGCAGTGCTAGAGAACCCGCTTTCTTT.